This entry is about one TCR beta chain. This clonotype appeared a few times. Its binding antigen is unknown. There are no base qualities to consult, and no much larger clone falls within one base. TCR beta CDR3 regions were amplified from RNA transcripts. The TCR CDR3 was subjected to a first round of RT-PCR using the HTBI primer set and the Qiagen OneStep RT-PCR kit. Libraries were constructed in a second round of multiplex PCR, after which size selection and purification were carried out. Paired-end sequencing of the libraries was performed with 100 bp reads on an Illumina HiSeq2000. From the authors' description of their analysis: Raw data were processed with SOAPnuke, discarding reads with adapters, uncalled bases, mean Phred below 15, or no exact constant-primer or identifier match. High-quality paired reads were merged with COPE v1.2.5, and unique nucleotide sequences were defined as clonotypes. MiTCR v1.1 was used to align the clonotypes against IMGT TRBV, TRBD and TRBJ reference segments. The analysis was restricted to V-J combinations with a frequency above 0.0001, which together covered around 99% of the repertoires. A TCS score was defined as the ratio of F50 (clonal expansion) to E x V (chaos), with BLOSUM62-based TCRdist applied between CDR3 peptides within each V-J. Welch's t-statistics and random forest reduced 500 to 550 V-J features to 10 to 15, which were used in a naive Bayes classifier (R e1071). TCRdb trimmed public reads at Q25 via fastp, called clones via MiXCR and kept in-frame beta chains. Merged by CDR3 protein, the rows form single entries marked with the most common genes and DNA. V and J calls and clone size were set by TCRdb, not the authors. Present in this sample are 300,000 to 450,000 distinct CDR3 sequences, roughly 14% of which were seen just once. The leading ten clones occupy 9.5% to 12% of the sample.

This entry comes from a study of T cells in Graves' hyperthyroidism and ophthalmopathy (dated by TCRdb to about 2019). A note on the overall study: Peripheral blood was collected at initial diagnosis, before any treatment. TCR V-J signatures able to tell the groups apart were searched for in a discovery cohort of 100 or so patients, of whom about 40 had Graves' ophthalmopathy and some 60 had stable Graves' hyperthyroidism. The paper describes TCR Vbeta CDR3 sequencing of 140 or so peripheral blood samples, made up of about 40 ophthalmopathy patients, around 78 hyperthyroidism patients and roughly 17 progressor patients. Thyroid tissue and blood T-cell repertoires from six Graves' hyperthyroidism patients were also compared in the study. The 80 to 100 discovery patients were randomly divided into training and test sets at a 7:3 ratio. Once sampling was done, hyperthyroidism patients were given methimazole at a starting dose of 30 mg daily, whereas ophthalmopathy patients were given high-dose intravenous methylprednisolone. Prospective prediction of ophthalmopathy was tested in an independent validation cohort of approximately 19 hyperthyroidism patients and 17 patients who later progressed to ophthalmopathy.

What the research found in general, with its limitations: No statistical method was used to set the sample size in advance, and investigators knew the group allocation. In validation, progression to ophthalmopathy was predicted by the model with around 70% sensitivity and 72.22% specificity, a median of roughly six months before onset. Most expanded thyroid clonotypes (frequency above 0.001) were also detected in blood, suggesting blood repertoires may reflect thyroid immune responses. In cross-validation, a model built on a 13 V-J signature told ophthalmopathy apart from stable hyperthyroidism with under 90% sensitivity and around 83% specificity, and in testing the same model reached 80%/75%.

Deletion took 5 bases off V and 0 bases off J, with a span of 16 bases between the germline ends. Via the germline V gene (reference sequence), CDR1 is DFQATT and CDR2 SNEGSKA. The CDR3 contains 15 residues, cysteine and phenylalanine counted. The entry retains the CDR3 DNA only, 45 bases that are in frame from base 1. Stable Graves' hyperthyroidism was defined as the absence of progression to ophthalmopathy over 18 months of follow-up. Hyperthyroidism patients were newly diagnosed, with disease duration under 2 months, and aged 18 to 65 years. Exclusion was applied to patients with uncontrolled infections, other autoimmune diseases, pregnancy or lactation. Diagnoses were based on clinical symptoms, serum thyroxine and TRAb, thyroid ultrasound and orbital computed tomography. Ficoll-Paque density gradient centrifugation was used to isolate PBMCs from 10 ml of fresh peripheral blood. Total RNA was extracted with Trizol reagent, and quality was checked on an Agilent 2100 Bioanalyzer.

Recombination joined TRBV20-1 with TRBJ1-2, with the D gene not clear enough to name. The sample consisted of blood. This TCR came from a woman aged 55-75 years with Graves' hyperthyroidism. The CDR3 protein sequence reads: CSAEHQKTTNYGYTF. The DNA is TGCAGTGCTGAGCACCAGAAAACTACTAACTATGGCTACACCTTC.